This is a list of T cell receptor beta chains from one sample in a study of CD8+ T cells in alopecia areata. Profiled with immunoSEQ multiplex PCR; TCRdb holds only in-frame clones, not every one. The table shows about 150,000 clones, with about 89% occurring only once. The sample consisted of CD8+ T cells sorted from blood, taken at week 0. The receptor source for this set is a human donor with alopecia areata. Each CDR3 is given with its conserved first and last residue.

v_call | cdr3_aa
TRBV27 | CASSLGLYYEQYF
TRBV6-1 | CASSTTQVDYGYTF
TRBV2 | CASKVAGGYNEQFF
TRBV2 | CASREALWDPLAEQYF
TRBV11-2 | CASSLGFTAQETQYF
TRBV5-4 | CASSSPESGNEKLFF
TRBV29-1 | CSDDRVQPYGYTF
TRBV4-1 | CASSPDPGLDYEQYF
TRBV19 | CASSLTGGASDTQYF
TRBV4-2 | CASSQELAGISIHEQYF
TRBV19 | CASSPTRAGGVLHEQFF
TRBV4-1 | CASSQVAGGPPGELFF
TRBV10-2 | CASSEEGAGETQYF
TRBV28 | CASSLGQGGQDTQYF
TRBV29-1 | CSVFTLAGGLEQFF
TRBV7-6 | CASSLGPGPNYGYTF
TRBV29-1 | CSVLGLAGLISSYNEQFF
TRBV11-1 | CASSRGTDTQYF
TRBV27 | CASKGTGGDTQYF
TRBV5-1 | CASTEGAVATGELFF
TRBV5-1 | CASSSDGGSALHF
TRBV13 | CASSPSGRSYNEQFF
TRBV10-2 | CASSEPTDRAEDNEQFF
TRBV2 | CASSDPYGGAYEQYF
TRBV29-1 | CSVVGRTGGAYEQYF
TRBV10-3 | CAIRTASGAYNEQFF
TRBV5-4 | CASSLGVRELFF
TRBV29-1 | CSVEGGTNNYEQYF